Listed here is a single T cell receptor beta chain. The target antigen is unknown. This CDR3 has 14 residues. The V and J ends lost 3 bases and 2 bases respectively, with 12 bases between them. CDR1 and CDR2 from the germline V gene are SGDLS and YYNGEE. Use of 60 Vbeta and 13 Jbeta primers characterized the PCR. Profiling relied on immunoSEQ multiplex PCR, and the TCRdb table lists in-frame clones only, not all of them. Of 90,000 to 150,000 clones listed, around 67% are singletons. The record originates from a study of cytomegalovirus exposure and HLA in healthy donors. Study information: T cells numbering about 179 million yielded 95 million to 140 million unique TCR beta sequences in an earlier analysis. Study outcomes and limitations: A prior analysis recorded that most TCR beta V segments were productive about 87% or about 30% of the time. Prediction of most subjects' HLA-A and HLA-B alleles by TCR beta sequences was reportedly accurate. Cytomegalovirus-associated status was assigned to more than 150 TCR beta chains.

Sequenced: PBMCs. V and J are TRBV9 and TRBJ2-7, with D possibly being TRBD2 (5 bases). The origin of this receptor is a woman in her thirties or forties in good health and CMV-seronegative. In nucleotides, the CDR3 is TGTGCCAGCAGCGATAGCGTCTCCCCCTACGAGCAGTACTTC. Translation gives CASSDSVSPYEQYF. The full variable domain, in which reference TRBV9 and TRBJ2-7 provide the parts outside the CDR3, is DSGVTQTPKHLITATGQRVTLRCSPRSGDLSVYWYQQSLDQGLQFLIQYYNGEERAKGNILERFSAQQFPDLHSELNLSSLELGDSALYFCASSDSVSPYEQYFGPGTRLTVT.